These 20 T cell receptor beta chains were sequenced from one sample in a study of beta chain features in type 1 diabetes. Study-wide findings and caveats: In every one of the four CD4+ subsets, TCRB CDR3s were moderately but significantly shorter in Type 1 diabetes patients.

Expressed TCRB transcripts got sequenced, as all isolated RNA was reverse transcribed. Repertoires were generated with immunoSEQ multiplex PCR, while TCRdb's copy carries only in-frame clones and drops some. In the table there are more than 300,000 clones, about a tenth of which are singletons. What these receptors recognize is not known. Sequenced input: central memory CD4+ T cells from blood. These receptors were collected from a man in his thirties or forties with type 1 diabetes.

This chain joins TRBV6-5 and TRBJ1-1; 7 nucleotides match TRBD1. Trimming at V came to 4 bases and at J to 7 bases, leaving 6 bases not matched to a gene. CDR1 is MNHEY, CDR2 SVGAGI, per germline. The CDR3 extends over 13 amino acids. The CDR3 nucleotides read TGTGCCAGCAGTTGGAGGGGGCTCGGTGAAGCTTTCTTT. It codes for CASSWRGLGEAFF.

This clone was recorded a few times. The chain carries TRBV28 and TRBJ1-3, with D hard to call. The CDR3 has 13 amino acids. Trimming left V 3 bases short and J 4 bases short, with 7 bases between. The germline CDR1 and CDR2 sequences are MDHEN and SYDVKM. In DNA, the CDR3 is TGTGCCAGCAGTTTTACGGCCGGAAACACCATATATTTT. Translating it yields CASSFTAGNTIYF. The full variable domain, with the rest looked up from reference TRBV28 and TRBJ1-3, is DVKVTQSSRYLVKRTGEKVFLECVQDMDHENMFWYRQDPGLGLRLIYFSYDVKMKEKGDIPEGYSVSREKKERFSLILESASTNQTSMYLCASSFTAGNTIYFGEGSWLTVV.

This clone was counted only a few times. The gene calls are TRBV27 and TRBJ2-2, with 7 bases matching TRBD1. The CDR3 consists of 15 residues. V shed 10 bases, J shed 4 bases, and the junction held 12 bases outside the gene matches. Per the germline V gene, CDR1 is MNHEY and CDR2 is SMNVEV (reference sequence). CDR3 DNA: TGTGCCACCGCCTACCACAGGGGCCGCACCGGGGAGCTGTTTTTT. Translating gives CATAYHRGRTGELFF.

This clone was observed a handful of times. The chain uses TRBV9 and TRBJ1-1; D is ambiguous. V lost 0 bases and J lost 4, with 7 bases in between. Looked up from germline, CDR1 is SGDLS and CDR2 is YYNGEE. This CDR3 contains 13 residues. Written as DNA, the CDR3 is TGTGCCAGCAGCGTAGTTTCGAGCACTGAAGCTTTCTTT. Protein product: CASSVVSSTEAFF.

This clone appeared many times. The CDR3: CASSIGGSVTQYF. CDR3 bases: TGTGCCAGTAGTATTGGGGGGTCGGTGACCCAGTACTTC. The chain combines TRBV19 with TRBJ2-5, with D possibly being TRBD2 (6 bases). In germline, CDR1 is LNHDA, CDR2 SQIVND (reference sequence). V lost 3 bases and J lost 7, with 12 bases in between. CDR3 length: 13 residues.

This clone was seen only a few times. The chain uses TRBV2 and TRBJ2-1; TRBD1 matches at 10 bases. Germline V gene lookup returns CDR1 SNHLY and CDR2 FYNNEI. The V gene end was trimmed by 5 bases and the J gene end by 3 bases; junction bases not matched to a gene: 4. CDR3 size: 15 residues. This CDR3 is CASSSRTGGYNEQFF. Written as DNA, the CDR3 is TGTGCCAGCAGTTCCCGGACAGGGGGCTACAATGAGCAGTTCTTC.

The genes are TRBV6-6 and TRBJ2-3; a weak D match, TRBD2 (6 bases). V lost 4 bases to trimming and J lost 5 bases, with 10 bases between them. The germline CDR1 and CDR2 sequences are MNHNY and SVGAGI (reference sequence). The length of the CDR3 is 13 residues. The CDR3 here is CASSSRGQDTQYF. The CDR3 nucleotides are TGTGCCAGCAGTTCGCGGGGCCAAGATACGCAGTATTTT.

V is TRBV5-1 and J is TRBJ2-7, with TRBD1 matching 8 bases. The V segment lost 1 base and the J segment 0 bases; nucleotides outside the gene matches: 12. The CDR3 runs 18 residues. Germline values: CDR1 SGHRS, CDR2 YFSETQ. CDR3 DNA sequence: TGCGCCAGCAGCTTGTACTTGGCGGGACAGGACATCTCCTACGAGCAGTACTTC. It is translated as CASSLYLAGQDISYEQYF.

The chain has TRBV11-2 and TRBJ1-1; tentatively, D is TRBD1 (5 bases). Germline CDR1 reads SGHAT; CDR2 reads FQNNGV. The CDR3 has 13 residues. V lost 3 bases and J 3 bases, leaving 8 bases between the germline ends. The CDR3 coding sequence is TGTGCCAGCAGCTTCACCAGGGACACTGAAGCTTTCTTT. It encodes CASSFTRDTEAFF.

The genes are TRBV27 and TRBJ1-4, with D possibly TRBD1 on 5 matching bases. Trimming shortened V by 6 bases and J by 8 bases, and 13 bases separated the two germline ends. The CDR3 consists of 13 residues. Germline assignment: CDR1 MNHEY and CDR2 SMNVEV (reference sequence). This chain's CDR3 is CASSLARGEKLFF. CDR3 coding DNA: TGTGCCAGCAGCCTGGCGAGGGGCGAAAAACTGTTTTTT.

This clone showed up many times. This chain links TRBV10-2 with TRBJ1-6; perhaps TRBD1 as D (6 bases). The CDR3 extends over 15 amino acids. V was trimmed by 2 bases and J by 5 bases, leaving 10 bases between them. Germline V lookup: CDR1 WSHSY, CDR2 SAAADI. CDR3 protein: CASSEGQGHNSPLHF. In DNA form, the CDR3 reads TGCGCCAGCAGTGAGGGGCAGGGGCATAATTCACCCCTCCACTTT.

The chain recombines TRBV30 with TRBJ1-1, with 7 bases fitting TRBD1. This CDR3 region has 12 residues. V shed 3 bases, J shed 10 bases, and the junction held 8 bases outside the gene matches. Germline-derived CDR1 and CDR2 are GTSNPN and SVGIG (reference sequence). CDR3 bases: TGTGCCTGGAGCCGAAGGGGGCAGACAGCTTTCTTT. Amino acids: CAWSRRGQTAFF.

The chain links TRBV9 to TRBJ2-3; 13 bases agree with TRBD2. Germline CDR1 reads SGDLS; CDR2 reads YYNGEE. After removal of 3 bases from V and 6 bases from J, the junction contained 4 bases not matched to a gene. CDR3 length equals 15 residues. CDR3 residues: CASSATSGGRDTQYF. The CDR3 region has the DNA TGTGCCAGCAGCGCGACTAGCGGGGGGAGGGATACGCAGTATTTT.

V and J are TRBV7-2 and TRBJ2-5, with 9 bases aligning to TRBD2. CDR1 is SGHTA and CDR2 is FQGNSA in the germline V gene. After removal of 5 bases from V and 4 bases from J, the junction contained 5 bases not matched to a gene. The CDR3 sequence is 14 residues long. The chain's CDR3 is CASSQNSGGETQYF. The CDR3 DNA is TGTGCCAGCAGCCAGAATAGCGGGGGAGAGACCCAGTACTTC.

This chain's CDR3 is CSVPAGGAHITDTQYF. DNA for the CDR3: TGCAGCGTTCCAGCGGGGGGAGCACATATCACAGATACGCAGTATTTT. This rearrangement joins TRBV29-1 to TRBJ2-3, with 9 bases matching TRBD2. Trimming cost V 5 bases and J 2 bases; bases outside gene matches: 11. The germline V gene has CDR1 SQVTM and CDR2 ANQGSEA. This CDR3 comprises 16 residues.

This chain joins TRBV7-8 and TRBJ2-3; D call uncertain. Germline V gives CDR1 SGHVS, CDR2 FQNEAQ. The CDR3 extends over 12 amino acids. Trimming pared 4 bases from V and 3 bases from J, leaving 5 bases between. The CDR3 sequence: CASSYWTDTQYF. As DNA, the CDR3 is TGTGCCAGCAGCTACTGGACAGATACGCAGTATTTT.

This clone was found many times. The chain has TRBV7-2 and TRBJ2-7; D is unresolved. Germline CDR1 and CDR2: SGHTA and FQGNSA. This CDR3 comprises 13 residues. V lost 1 base and J lost 2, with 6 bases in between. This CDR3 reads CASSLVSTYEQYF. DNA for the CDR3: TGTGCCAGCAGCTTAGTCAGTACCTACGAGCAGTACTTC.

This chain connects TRBV21-1 to TRBJ2-5; the D call of TRBD1 is as the table states it, not checked on the DNA. TRBV21-1 constitutes a pseudogene. This CDR3 has 17 amino acids. CDR3 protein: CASSKEVEQGKKETQYF. CDR3 in DNA: TGTGCCAGCAGCAAAGAGGTGGAACAGGGTAAAAAAGAGACCCAGTACTTC.

The gene calls are TRBV2 and TRBJ1-2; 7 bases line up with TRBD1. The germline CDR1 and CDR2 sequences are SNHLY and FYNNEI. After removal of 4 bases from V and 4 bases from J, the junction contained 6 bases not matched to a gene. The CDR3 spans 14 residues. CDR3 residues: CASSGQGSGYGYTF. CDR3 DNA sequence: TGTGCCAGCAGTGGACAGGGATCAGGCTATGGCTACACCTTC.

The chain couples TRBV28 to TRBJ2-7; D may correspond to TRBD1 or TRBD2 (5 bases each). The CDR3 loop spans 15 amino acids. Germline V lookup: CDR1 MDHEN, CDR2 SYDVKM. Trimming cost V 1 base and J 0 bases, with 10 bases left between them. In DNA form, the CDR3 reads TGTGCCAGCAGTTTATTCGGGGCGGCCTCCTACGAGCAGTACTTC. This codes for CASSLFGAASYEQYF.